The 15 T cell receptor beta chains given below trace back to one sample, sequenced in a study of T-cell memory formation after mild COVID-19. TCRdb used MiXCR to reprocess the 5' RACE reads, holding one entry per CDR3 protein. The table lists some 310,000 distinct CDR3 sequences, 20% to 25% of them singletons. The sequenced sample was PBMCs or a T cell subset sorted from them (not recorded which). Receptors were obtained from a man younger than 35 who had mild COVID-19 (a few samples of this study predate the infection). Cell type and time point are not known.

The V and J genes are TRBV7-2 and TRBJ1-5, with D perhaps matching TRBD1 (5 bases). The V end lost 4 bases, the J end lost 0 bases, and 19 bases lay between the germline ends. The CDR3 totals 18 residues. Germline V CDR1 and CDR2: SGHTA, FQGNSA. The CDR3 coding sequence is TGTGCCAGCAGCTCAGCAGGGACCGCCTTTTATAGCAATCAGCCCCAGCATTTT. Its translation is CASSSAGTAFYSNQPQHF.

The rearrangement joins TRBV10-3 to TRBJ1-1; weak D call: TRBD1 (6 bases). CDR3 length: 12 amino acids. The germline CDR1 and CDR2 sequences are ENHRY and SYGVKD. V dropped 6 bases and J dropped 1 base, with 6 bases sitting between them. The CDR3 nucleotides are TGTGCCATCAGGGGACAGAACACTGAAGCTTTCTTT. It translates to CAIRGQNTEAFF.

This clonotype was counted only a few times. V and J are TRBV7-3 and TRBJ2-7; D perhaps matches TRBD2 (5 bases). V gave up 2 bases and J gave up 4 bases, with 9 bases separating them. CDR1 and CDR2 (germline): SGHTA, FQGTGA. CDR3 length: 13 amino acids. This chain's CDR3 is CASSLQDSYEQYF. The CDR3 region has the DNA TGTGCCAGCAGCTTACAGGACTCGTACGAGCAGTACTTC.

V and J are TRBV7-3 and TRBJ2-3; 7 bases match TRBD2. This CDR3 region has 12 residues. Germline CDR1 SGHTA, CDR2 FQGTGA. V trimming: 5 bases; J trimming: 6 bases; junction bases outside the gene matches: 2. The CDR3 nucleotides are TGTGCCAGCAGCGGACTAGGGGATACGCAGTATTTT. Its protein is CASSGLGDTQYF.

This clonotype occurred a few times. The chain recombines TRBV12-3 or TRBV12-4 with TRBJ2-4; 7 bases line up with TRBD1. This CDR3 has 15 amino acids. Trimming removed 0 bases from V and 7 bases from J; junction bases left unmatched: 6. DNA for the CDR3: TGTGCCAGCAGTTTAGCCAGACAGGGTTGGAACATTCAGTACTTC. Its protein product is CASSLARQGWNIQYF.

The J gene is TRBJ2-1, the V gene TRBV12-3 or TRBV12-4; 7 nucleotides match TRBD1. Germline trimming cut 0 bases from V and 3 bases from J; bases unmatched to any gene: 2. The CDR3 length is 15 residues. CDR3: CASSLARTGYNEQFF. DNA of the CDR3: TGTGCCAGCAGTTTAGCCCGGACAGGCTACAATGAGCAGTTCTTC.

This rearrangement joins TRBV13 to TRBJ2-1; D perhaps matches TRBD1 (5 bases). Germline V lookup: CDR1 PRHDT, CDR2 FYEKMQ (reference sequence). The CDR3 consists of 16 residues. Trimming stripped 0 bases from V and 4 bases from J, with 13 bases between. This CDR3 is CASSLGSQGVYNEQFF. In DNA form, the CDR3 reads TGTGCCAGCAGCTTAGGCAGTCAAGGGGTATACAATGAGCAGTTCTTC. The variable domain in full, with the rest retrieved from reference TRBV13 and TRBJ2-1, is AAGVIQSPRHLIKEKRETATLKCYPIPRHDTVYWYQQGPGQDPQFLISFYEKMQSDKGSIPDRFSAQQFSDYHSELNMSSLELGDSALYFCASSLGSQGVYNEQFFGPGTRLTVL.

This clonotype showed up just a few times. The chain couples TRBV20-1 to TRBJ2-5; TRBD2 matches at 10 bases. Per the germline V gene, CDR1 is DFQATT and CDR2 is SNEGSKA (reference sequence). CDR3 length: 16 amino acids. The V segment lost 0 bases and the J segment 1 base; nucleotides outside the gene matches: 5. The DNA for the CDR3 is TGCAGTGCTAGAGACCCGAGGACTAGCGGCCAAGAGACCCAGTACTTC. Amino acid sequence: CSARDPRTSGQETQYF.

The V gene is TRBV28, the J gene TRBJ1-1, with D uncertain. Trimming pared 4 bases from V and 6 bases from J, leaving 6 bases between. From germline, CDR1 is MDHEN and CDR2 SYDVKM. The CDR3 totals 11 residues. DNA for the CDR3: TGTGCCAGCAGTTGGAGCGCTGAAGCTTTCTTT. Translating it yields CASSWSAEAFF.

This chain links TRBV10-3 with TRBJ2-1, with D tentatively TRBD2 (7 bases). The V and J ends lost 6 bases and 8 bases respectively, with 11 bases between them. Looked up from germline, CDR1 is ENHRY and CDR2 is SYGVKD. CDR3 length: 12 residues. The CDR3 nucleotides read TGTGCCATCAGCCGGGGGGCCCATGAGCAGTTCTTC. It translates to CAISRGAHEQFF.

Only a few counts were recorded for this clonotype. V usage is TRBV2 and J usage is TRBJ2-5; 8 bases are shared with TRBD2. The CDR3 totals 15 residues. The trim removed 5 bases at V and 5 bases at J, leaving 10 bases unmatched. Germline CDR1 reads SNHLY; CDR2 reads FYNNEI. The CDR3 region has the DNA TGTGCCAGCAGTAACCAGATAGCGGGGCAGGAGACCCAGTACTTC. Amino acids: CASSNQIAGQETQYF.

The rearrangement links TRBV7-2 to TRBJ1-6; D possibly corresponds to TRBD1 (6 bases). The V end was cut by 2 bases, the J end by 8 bases, with 22 bases between. The length of the CDR3 is 18 residues. Germline assignment: CDR1 SGHTA and CDR2 FQGNSA. The CDR3 DNA reads as TGTGCCAGCAGCTTAAAGTTGTCCAGGGGATCGGGAGATTCACCCCTCCACTTT. Protein sequence: CASSLKLSRGSGDSPLHF.

This chain joins TRBV28 and TRBJ2-4, with TRBD1 as a possible D gene (6 bases). This CDR3 has 15 residues. Germline CDR1 and CDR2: MDHEN and SYDVKM. V was clipped by 2 bases and J by 0 bases, with 8 bases between them. The CDR3 nucleotides read TGTGCCAGCAGTTTAGGACAGCTAGCCAAAAACATTCAGTACTTC. This encodes CASSLGQLAKNIQYF.

This chain uses TRBV20-1 with TRBJ1-2; the D gene is possibly TRBD1 (6 bases). The CDR3 loop spans 15 amino acids. Between the trimmed V and J ends, which lost 5 bases and 1 base, there was a span of 17 bases. The V gene's germline CDR1 is DFQATT and CDR2 SNEGSKA (reference sequence). The CDR3 region has the DNA TGCAGTGCTTACCGACTACAGGGATTTAACTATGGCTACACCTTC. Amino acids: CSAYRLQGFNYGYTF.

The genes are TRBV9 and TRBJ2-3; no reliable D call. The CDR3 is 14 residues long. The V end lost 4 bases, the J end lost 4 bases, and 13 bases lay between the germline ends. Germline V gene lookup returns CDR1 SGDLS and CDR2 YYNGEE. For the CDR3, the DNA is TGTGCCAGCAGCCTCGCCAGTATCCCAGATACGCAGTATTTT. Translation: CASSLASIPDTQYF.